The clone carrying this TCR beta chain was observed a single time. The germline V and J ends were trimmed by 6 bases and 2 bases, with 8 bases remaining between them. There are 13 residues in the CDR3. Germline V gene lookup returns CDR1 SNHLY and CDR2 FYNNEI. Here immunoSEQ multiplex PCR was the method, and the copy in TCRdb shows in-frame clones only, minus some. The sample shows roughly 61,000 clones, around 90% of them seen only once. The source of the sample is a study of T cell changes during pregnancy in multiple sclerosis. Sequencing was performed on peripheral blood, taken in the first trimester of pregnancy. J is TRBJ2-1 and V is TRBV2, with D unresolved. The receptor was derived from a female donor in good health, enrolled as a control in a pregnancy study. In DNA form, the CDR3 reads TGTGCCAGCAGCGGTAGTCCCTACAATGAGCAGTTCTTC. This codes for CASSGSPYNEQFF.